A single TCR beta chain is shown here with its context. The sample has other DNA sequences that encode this CDR3 too. The data are from a study of PD-1 blockade in classical Hodgkin lymphoma. Each patient's relapse followed autologous stem cell transplantation, and brentuximab vedotin exposure varied. In germline, CDR1 is MNHNS, CDR2 SASEGT. The CDR3 runs to 15 residues. Trimming left V 2 bases short and J 8 bases short, with 16 bases between. Only in-frame clones appear in the TCRdb table, and some are missing; sequencing was by immunoSEQ multiplex PCR. The table shows approximately 11,000 clones, with 70% to 90% occurring only once.

The rearrangement uses TRBV6-1 and TRBJ1-3; maybe TRBD1 (5 bases). The clonotype was recovered from a human donor with classical Hodgkin lymphoma. The material sequenced was peripheral blood mononuclear cells (PBMCs), taken at baseline. CDR3 sequence: CASSERFGGADTIYF. The DNA for the CDR3 is TGTGCCAGCAGTGAAAGGTTTGGAGGGGCGGACACCATATATTTT.